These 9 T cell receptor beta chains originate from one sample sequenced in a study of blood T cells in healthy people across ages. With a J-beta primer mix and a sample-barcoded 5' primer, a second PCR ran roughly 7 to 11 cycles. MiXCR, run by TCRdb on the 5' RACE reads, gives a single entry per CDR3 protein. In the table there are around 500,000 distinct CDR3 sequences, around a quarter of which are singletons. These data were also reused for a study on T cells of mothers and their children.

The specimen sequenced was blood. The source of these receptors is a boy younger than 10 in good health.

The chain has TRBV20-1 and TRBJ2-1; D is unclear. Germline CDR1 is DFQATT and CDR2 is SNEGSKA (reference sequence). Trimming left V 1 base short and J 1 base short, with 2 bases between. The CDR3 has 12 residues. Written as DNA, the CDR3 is TGCAGTGCTAGAGGGTCCTACAATGAGCAGTTCTTC. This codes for CSARGSYNEQFF.

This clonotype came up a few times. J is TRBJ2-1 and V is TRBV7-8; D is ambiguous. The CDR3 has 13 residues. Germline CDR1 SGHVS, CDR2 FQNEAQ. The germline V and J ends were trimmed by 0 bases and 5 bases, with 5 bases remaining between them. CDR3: CASSLAVDNEQFF. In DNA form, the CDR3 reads TGTGCCAGCAGCTTAGCGGTGGACAATGAGCAGTTCTTC.

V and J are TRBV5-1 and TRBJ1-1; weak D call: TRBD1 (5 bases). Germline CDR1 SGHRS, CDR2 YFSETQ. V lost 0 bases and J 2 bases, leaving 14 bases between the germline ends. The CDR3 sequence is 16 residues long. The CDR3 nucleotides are TGCGCCAGCAGCTTGGAAGGGGTTGGGGTCAACACTGAAGCTTTCTTT. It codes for CASSLEGVGVNTEAFF.

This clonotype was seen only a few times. This CDR3 is CASSREARNTGELFF. CDR3 nucleotide sequence: TGTGCCAGCAGTCGAGAAGCGAGGAACACCGGGGAGCTGTTTTTT. V gene TRBV7-6 combines with J gene TRBJ2-2; D gene ambiguous. V was clipped by 6 bases and J by 1 base, with 12 bases between them. Germline V gene data show CDR1 as SGHVS and CDR2 as FNYEAQ. The CDR3 is 15 residues long.

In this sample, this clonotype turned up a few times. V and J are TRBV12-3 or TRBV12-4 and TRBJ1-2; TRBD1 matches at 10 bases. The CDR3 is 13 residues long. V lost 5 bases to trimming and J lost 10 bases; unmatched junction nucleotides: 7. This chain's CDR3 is CASSRRDRGVYTF. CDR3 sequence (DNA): TGTGCCAGCAGTCGCCGGGACAGGGGCGTCTACACCTTC.

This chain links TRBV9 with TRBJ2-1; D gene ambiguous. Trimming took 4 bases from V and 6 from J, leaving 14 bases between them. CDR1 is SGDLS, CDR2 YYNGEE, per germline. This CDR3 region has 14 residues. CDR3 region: CASSPIGPTNEQFF. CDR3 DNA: TGTGCCAGCAGCCCCATAGGTCCAACCAATGAGCAGTTCTTC.

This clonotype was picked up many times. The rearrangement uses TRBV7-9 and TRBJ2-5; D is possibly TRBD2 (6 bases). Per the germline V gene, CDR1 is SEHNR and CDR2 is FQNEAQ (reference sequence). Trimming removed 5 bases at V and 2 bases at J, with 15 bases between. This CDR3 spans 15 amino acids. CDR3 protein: CASSRGSGSQETQYF. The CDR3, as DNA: TGTGCCAGCAGCAGGGGTAGCGGATCTCAAGAGACCCAGTACTTC.

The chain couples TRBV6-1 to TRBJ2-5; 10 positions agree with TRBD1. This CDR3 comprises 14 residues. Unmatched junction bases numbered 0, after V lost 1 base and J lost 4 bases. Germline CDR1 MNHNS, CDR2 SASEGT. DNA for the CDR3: TGTGCCAGCAGTGAAGGGACAGGGGGAGAGACCCAGTACTTC. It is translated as CASSEGTGGETQYF.

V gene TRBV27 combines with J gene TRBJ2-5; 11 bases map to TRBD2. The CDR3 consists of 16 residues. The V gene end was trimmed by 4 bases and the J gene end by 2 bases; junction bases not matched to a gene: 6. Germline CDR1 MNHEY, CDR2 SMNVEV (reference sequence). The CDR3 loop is CASSSASGGPQETQYF. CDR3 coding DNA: TGTGCCAGCAGTTCCGCTAGCGGGGGGCCACAAGAGACCCAGTACTTC.